Below are 25 T cell receptor beta chains sequenced from a single sample in a study of blood T cells in healthy people across ages. The second PCR ran about 6 to 11 cycles with a sample-barcoded 5' primer and J-beta primers. TCRdb re-derived calls from the 5' RACE reads in MiXCR, one entry per CDR3 protein. Of about 1,600,000 distinct CDR3 sequences in the sample, approximately 38% were seen once. Sequenced input: blood. Source of these receptors: a woman aged 18 to 35 in good health.

This clonotype showed up just a few times. V usage is TRBV28 and J usage is TRBJ2-1; tentative D call: TRBD2 (5 bases). CDR1 and CDR2 (germline): MDHEN, SYDVKM. V lost 6 bases, J lost 8 bases, and 14 bases lay in between. The CDR3 covers 13 residues. The CDR3 protein is CASSARGGDEQFF. Written as DNA, the CDR3 is TGTGCCAGCAGCGCCCGCGGAGGCGATGAGCAGTTCTTC.

V and J are TRBV2 and TRBJ1-2, with TRBD1 as a possible D gene (6 bases). Germline-derived CDR1 and CDR2 are SNHLY and FYNNEI. V lost 7 bases to trimming and J lost 3 bases, with 24 bases between them. This CDR3 region has 17 residues. CDR3 sequence (DNA): TGTGCCAGCAAGAAGGACAGTGCCAATGGACGATACTATGGCTACACCTTC. It translates to CASKKDSANGRYYGYTF.

Ten or more counts support this clonotype. This rearrangement joins TRBV10-3 to TRBJ2-3, with 14 bases that match TRBD2. CDR3 length: 16 residues. Losses at the gene ends were 9 bases for V and 3 bases for J; bases not matched to a gene: 8. Germline V gives CDR1 ENHRY, CDR2 SYGVKD. The CDR3 loop reads CAITAGTSGSTDTQYF. In DNA, the CDR3 is TGTGCCATTACGGCCGGGACTAGCGGGAGTACAGATACGCAGTATTTT.

V is TRBV27 and J is TRBJ2-1; the D gene is possibly TRBD1 (6 bases). The end of the DNA aligns better with TRBJ2-7, so the J call may be wrong. The CDR3 runs 15 residues. Germline V gene sequence: CDR1 MNHEY, CDR2 SMNVEV (reference sequence). The CDR3 nucleotides are TGTGCCAGCGGTCGAGGGGGAAGCTCCTACAATGAGCAGTACTTC. It codes for CASGRGGSSYNEQYF.

This chain links TRBV6-5 with TRBJ2-7; 7 bases align to TRBD2. CDR3 length equals 16 residues. Per the germline V gene, CDR1 is MNHEY and CDR2 is SVGAGI. The ends lost 0 bases at V and 0 bases at J; junction bases unmatched: 5. This CDR3 reads CASSYSASGVSYEQYF. CDR3 DNA sequence: TGTGCCAGCAGTTACTCGGCTAGCGGTGTCTCCTACGAGCAGTACTTC.

V usage is TRBV12-3 or TRBV12-4 and J usage is TRBJ2-6; D ambiguous. Trimming left V 6 bases short and J 9 bases short, with 9 bases between. This CDR3 comprises 12 residues. The CDR3 sequence: CASSPPGNVLTF. In DNA, the CDR3 is TGTGCCAGCAGCCCCCCGGGCAACGTCCTGACTTTC.

This clonotype appeared many times. The chain carries TRBV29-1 and TRBJ2-3; D perhaps matches TRBD2 (6 bases). Trimming shortened V by 7 bases and J by 6 bases, and 11 bases separated the two germline ends. Germline-derived CDR1 and CDR2 are SQVTM and ANQGSEA. The CDR3 extends over 11 amino acids. The CDR3 sequence is CSAQSGDTQYF. For the CDR3, the DNA is TGCAGCGCCCAGAGCGGGGATACGCAGTATTTT.

This rearrangement joins TRBV10-3 to TRBJ2-7; 8 nucleotides agree with TRBD2. Germline trimming cut 7 bases from V and 0 bases from J; bases unmatched to any gene: 8. Germline loops: CDR1 ENHRY, CDR2 SYGVKD. CDR3 length equals 15 residues. The CDR3 protein is CAITPGLGISYEQYF. CDR3 nucleotides: TGTGCCATCACCCCGGGACTAGGTATCTCCTACGAGCAGTACTTC.

The chain employs TRBV9 and TRBJ2-3; TRBD1 is a possible D gene (6 bases). V lost 2 bases, J lost 6 bases, and 16 bases lay in between. Germline assignment: CDR1 SGDLS and CDR2 YYNGEE. The CDR3 is 15 amino acids. This chain's CDR3 is CASSVGQPPTDTQYF. The CDR3, as DNA: TGTGCCAGCAGCGTTGGACAGCCCCCTACTGATACGCAGTATTTT.

This clonotype turned up a few times. V and J are TRBV5-1 and TRBJ2-1, with D perhaps TRBD2 (6 bases). Trimming took off 6 bases at V and 1 base at J, with 14 bases between the two ends. The CDR3 covers 15 residues. In germline, CDR1 is SGHRS, CDR2 YFSETQ. CDR3 DNA sequence: TGCGCCAGCATTGCCGTCGGAGGGTCCTACAATGAGCAGTTCTTC. Translating it yields CASIAVGGSYNEQFF. Full variable domain (missing parts from reference TRBV5-1 and TRBJ2-1): KAGVTQTPRYLIKTRGQQVTLSCSPISGHRSVSWYQQTPGQGLQFLFEYFSETQRNKGNFPGRFSGRQFSNSRSEMNVSTLELGDSALYLCASIAVGGSYNEQFFGPGTRLTVL.

In its sample, this clonotype was seen a few times. V and J are TRBV9 and TRBJ2-4, with D perhaps matching TRBD2 (5 bases). V was pared by 3 bases and J by 3 bases, with 13 bases between. This CDR3 has 15 amino acids. Germline V gene data show CDR1 as SGDLS and CDR2 as YYNGEE. The CDR3 DNA follows: TGTGCCAGCAGCGCGGACCCAGGAGGCAAAAACATTCAGTACTTC. Amino acid sequence: CASSADPGGKNIQYF.

In nucleotides, the CDR3 is TGCAGTGCTAGAGATATGAGCGGGACCTCCTACGAGCAGTACTTC. As protein: CSARDMSGTSYEQYF. The chain links TRBV20-1 to TRBJ2-7, with TRBD2 matching over 7 bases. Trimming cost V 0 bases and J 0 bases; bases outside gene matches: 5. This CDR3 comprises 15 residues. CDR1 DFQATT and CDR2 SNEGSKA come from the germline V gene (reference sequence).

The rearrangement joins TRBV11-2 to TRBJ2-1, with 13 nucleotides matching TRBD2. Germline CDR1 SGHAT, CDR2 FQNNGV. This CDR3 spans 18 amino acids. Trimming took 2 bases from V and 5 from J; bases not matched to a gene: 9. The DNA for the CDR3 is TGTGCCAGCAGCTTACGACCCTCCGGGACTAGCGGGAACAATGAGCAGTTCTTC. Its translation is CASSLRPSGTSGNNEQFF.

J is TRBJ2-1 and V is TRBV11-2, with 9 bases aligning to TRBD2. The CDR3 sequence is 15 residues long. Germline loops: CDR1 SGHAT, CDR2 FQNNGV. V lost 5 bases to trimming and J lost 6 bases; unmatched junction nucleotides: 8. CDR3 sequence: CASSPGGLARNEQFF. DNA of the CDR3: TGTGCCAGCAGCCCAGGGGGACTAGCCCGCAATGAGCAGTTCTTC.

V is TRBV5-1 and J is TRBJ1-2, with D perhaps TRBD1 (6 bases). The V and J ends lost 0 bases and 9 bases respectively, with 12 bases between them. Germline loops: CDR1 SGHRS, CDR2 YFSETQ. CDR3 length: 13 amino acids. Here the CDR3 DNA reads TGCGCCAGCAGCTTGGGGGAAAGGGGGAGCTACACCTTC. Translating gives CASSLGERGSYTF.

This clonotype was counted between two and nine times. V usage is TRBV28 and J usage is TRBJ2-1; a possible D gene is TRBD1 (5 bases). V was cut by 2 bases and J by 7 bases, with 12 bases left in between. The CDR3 has 14 residues. Per germline, CDR1 MDHEN and CDR2 SYDVKM. The CDR3 spells CASSLGARVNEQFF. In DNA form, the CDR3 reads TGTGCCAGCAGTTTAGGGGCCAGGGTGAATGAGCAGTTCTTC.

The chain joins TRBV20-1 to TRBJ2-5; tentatively, D is TRBD2 (6 bases). Judging by the DNA end, TRBJ2-7 fits better; the J call may be wrong. Germline V lookup: CDR1 DFQATT, CDR2 SNEGSKA (reference sequence). The CDR3 has 12 amino acids. CDR3 sequence reads: CSLDGGNYEQYF. The CDR3 DNA follows: TGCAGTCTGGACGGGGGAAACTACGAGCAGTACTTC.

This chain joins TRBV15 and TRBJ1-4; D ambiguous. V lost 3 bases to trimming and J lost 6 bases, with 8 bases between them. CDR1 is LNHNV, CDR2 YYDKDF, per germline (reference sequence). There are 13 residues in the CDR3. CDR3 DNA: TGTGCCACCAGCAGTATTGAGGATGAAAAACTGTTTTTT. This codes for CATSSIEDEKLFF.

This sequence joins TRBV6-6 and TRBJ2-7; D perhaps matches TRBD1 (5 bases). Germline-derived CDR1 and CDR2 are MNHNY and SVGAGI (reference sequence). The CDR3 has 16 amino acids. Trimming took 6 bases from V and 1 from J, leaving 19 bases between them. CDR3 residues: CASSPTVAGPSYEQYF. CDR3 nucleotide sequence: TGTGCCAGCAGCCCCACGGTGGCAGGGCCATCCTACGAGCAGTACTTC.

This clonotype was counted at least ten times. CDR3 region: CSVVIGQLASYEQYF. The CDR3 DNA follows: TGCAGCGTTGTCATTGGGCAGTTAGCATCCTACGAGCAGTACTTC. J is TRBJ2-7 and V is TRBV29-1, with D unclear. V was clipped by 4 bases and J by 1 base, with 17 bases between them. Germline V CDR1 and CDR2: SQVTM, ANQGSEA. The CDR3 is 15 residues long.

This sequence joins TRBV10-3 and TRBJ2-7, with D unresolved. V was trimmed by 2 bases and J by 7 bases, leaving 9 bases between them. This CDR3 contains 12 residues. CDR1 is ENHRY and CDR2 is SYGVKD in the germline V gene. As DNA, the CDR3 is TGTGCCATCAGTGAGACCCGGAATGAGCAGTACTTC. Its protein is CAISETRNEQYF.

V gene TRBV7-2 combines with J gene TRBJ2-5; TRBD2 aligns across 9 bases. J was trimmed by 5 bases and V by 6 bases; bases with no gene match: 22. The CDR3 is made up of 19 amino acids. Germline loops: CDR1 SGHTA, CDR2 FQGNSA. Here the CDR3 reads CASSRWGLAGTTGGETQYF. The CDR3 region has the DNA TGTGCCAGCAGTCGCTGGGGGCTAGCGGGGACCACAGGAGGGGAGACCCAGTACTTC.

The gene calls are TRBV3-1 and TRBJ1-1; no definite D call. V lost 4 bases and J 1 base, leaving 10 bases between the germline ends. Per the germline V gene, CDR1 is LGHDT and CDR2 is YNNKEL (reference sequence). CDR3 size: 14 residues. The CDR3 nucleotides are TGTGCCAGCAGCCGTGGGCAAAGGAACACTGAAGCTTTCTTT. It is translated as CASSRGQRNTEAFF.

This clonotype was seen a few times. The rearrangement joins TRBV7-2 to TRBJ2-3; D gene ambiguous. The CDR3 has 16 residues. Trimming pared 3 bases from V and 1 base from J, leaving 14 bases between. Germline CDR1 SGHTA, CDR2 FQGNSA. In DNA, the CDR3 is TGTGCCAGCAGCTTTAAGTCCCTAGGGCGCACAGATACGCAGTATTTT. This encodes CASSFKSLGRTDTQYF.

This clonotype was recorded a few times. CDR3 coding DNA: TGTGCCATCAGTGAGTCGTGGGGAGAAAAACTGTTTTTT. Protein product: CAISESWGEKLFF. This chain joins TRBV10-3 and TRBJ1-4; D is undetermined. Per germline, CDR1 ENHRY and CDR2 SYGVKD. Trimming removed 0 bases from V and 8 bases from J, with 7 bases in between. The CDR3 is 13 residues long.